A single sample gave rise to the 9 T cell receptor beta chains below, sequenced in a study of blood T cells in healthy people across ages. A J-beta primer mix and a sample-barcoded 5' primer were used in a second PCR of about 6 to 12 cycles. TCRdb called the 5' RACE reads again in MiXCR, with one record for every CDR3 protein. The sample yields some 890,000 distinct CDR3 sequences, under 35% seen once. These data are also associated with another study on T cells of mothers and their children.

The sequenced sample was blood. The receptors were sampled from a woman between 35 and 50 years old in good health.

In its sample, this clonotype was seen many times. This chain's CDR3 is CSVRVMSSYNEQFF. CDR3 DNA sequence: TGCAGCGTTAGGGTAATGAGCTCCTACAATGAGCAGTTCTTC. The chain couples TRBV29-1 to TRBJ2-1; D gene ambiguous. With 5 bases removed from V and 0 bases from J, the gap between germline ends came to 11 bases. Germline CDR1 is SQVTM and CDR2 is ANQGSEA. The CDR3 is 14 amino acids.

There are a few counts of this clonotype. The chain uses TRBV2 and TRBJ1-1, with D maybe TRBD1 (6 bases). CDR3 length: 14 amino acids. Trimming removed 6 bases at V and 6 bases at J, with 17 bases between. The V gene's germline CDR1 is SNHLY and CDR2 FYNNEI. CDR3 sequence reads: CASSKSGAPPEAFF. The CDR3 DNA follows: TGTGCCAGCAGCAAATCAGGGGCGCCTCCTGAAGCTTTCTTT.

In the case of this clonotype: A much larger clone sits a single nucleotide away, making a read error possible. Without the conserved terminal phenylalanine or tryptophan, this CDR3 likely stems from a read error. The chain is built from TRBV20-1 and TRBJ2-1, with 7 bases fitting TRBD2. There are 16 residues in the CDR3. V shed 0 bases and J 0 bases; nucleotides not matched to a gene: 5. Germline loops: CDR1 DFQATT, CDR2 SNEGSKA (reference sequence). In DNA, the CDR3 is TGCAGTGCTAGAGAGGGGGGGACCAGCTCCTACAATGAGCAGTTCTTA. Protein: CSAREGGTSSYNEQFL.

This clonotype was counted between two and nine times. The rearrangement uses TRBV5-6 and TRBJ2-3; no clear D gene. This CDR3 is 14 amino acids long. V lost 6 bases, J lost 2 bases, and 13 bases lay in between. The V gene's germline CDR1 is SGHDT and CDR2 YYEEEE. The CDR3 DNA reads TGTGCCAGCACCAATCCGCCGTTCACAGATACGCAGTATTTT. The encoded protein is CASTNPPFTDTQYF.

The chain joins TRBV11-3 to TRBJ2-5; D is unresolved. The V end was cut by 5 bases, the J end by 11 bases, with 24 bases between. The CDR3 covers 15 residues. Germline V CDR1 and CDR2: SGHNT, YENEEA. The CDR3, as DNA: TGTGCCAGCAGCCACGGCGAACGCCGTACCAATGAGCAGTACTTC. Translated: CASSHGERRTNEQYF.

This clonotype was seen just once. A read error is possible here, since a much larger clone lies one base away. The chain couples TRBV6-6 to TRBJ2-7; D is uncertain. This CDR3 comprises 14 residues. Germline CDR1 and CDR2: MNHNY and SVGAGI (reference sequence). CDR3 nucleotide sequence: TGTACCAGCAGTTACGAGGCTCAAGGACGAGAGCAGTACTTC. Protein product: CTSSYEAQGREQYF.

A word on this clonotype: One end of the junction varies from germline; a read error may be responsible. The CDR3 nucleotides read TGTGTCAGCTCCGGGGGGTCCCACGAGCAGTACTTC. This gives the protein CVSSGGSHEQYF. The chain uses TRBV18 and TRBJ2-7; 7 bases agree with TRBD2. Germline V gene sequence: CDR1 KGHSH, CDR2 LQKENI. The CDR3 covers 12 residues.

This clonotype turned up a few times. The chain links TRBV18 to TRBJ2-7, with 8 bases aligning to TRBD1. The germline CDR1 and CDR2 sequences are KGHSH and LQKENI. This CDR3 comprises 12 residues. V shed 5 bases and J 6 bases; nucleotides not matched to a gene: 3. DNA of the CDR3: TGTGCCAGCTCAGGACAGGGAACCGAGCAGTACTTC. Protein: CASSGQGTEQYF. Full variable domain (outside the CDR3, taken from reference TRBV18 and TRBJ2-7): NAGVMQNPRHLVRRRGQEARLRCSPMKGHSHVYWYRQLPEEGLKFMVYLQKENIIDESGMPKERFSAEFPKEGPSILRIQQVVRGDSAAYFCASSGQGTEQYFGPGTRLTVT.

Regarding this clonotype: The junction departs from the called germline gene at one end, perhaps through a read error. The rearrangement links TRBV7-2 to TRBJ1-2; D is unclear. From germline, CDR1 is SGHTA and CDR2 FQGNSA. This CDR3 is built from 15 residues. CDR3 in DNA: TGTGCCAGCAGTTTAGGTACAAGGATATCAGGTGGCTACACCTTC. Protein sequence: CASSLGTRISGGYTF. The full variable domain, its missing parts supplied by reference TRBV7-2 and TRBJ1-2, is GAGVSQSPSNKVTEKGKDVELRCDPISGHTALYWYRQSLGQGLEFLIYFQGNSAPDKSGLPSDRFSAERTGGSVSTLTIQRTQQEDSAVYLCASSLGTRISGGYTFGSGTRLTVV.